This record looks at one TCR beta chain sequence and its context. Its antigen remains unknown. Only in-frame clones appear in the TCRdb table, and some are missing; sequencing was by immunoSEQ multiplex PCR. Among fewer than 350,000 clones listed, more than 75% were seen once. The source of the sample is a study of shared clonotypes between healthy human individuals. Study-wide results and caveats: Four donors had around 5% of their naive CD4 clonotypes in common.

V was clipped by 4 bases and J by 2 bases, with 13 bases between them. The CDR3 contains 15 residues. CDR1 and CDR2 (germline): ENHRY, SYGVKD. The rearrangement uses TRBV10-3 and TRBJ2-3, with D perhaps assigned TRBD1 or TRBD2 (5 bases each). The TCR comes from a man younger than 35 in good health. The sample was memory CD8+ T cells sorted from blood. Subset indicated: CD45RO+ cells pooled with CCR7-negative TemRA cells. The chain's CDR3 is CAISVRGAATDTQYF. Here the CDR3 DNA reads TGTGCCATCAGTGTAAGAGGGGCAGCCACAGATACGCAGTATTTT.